One T cell receptor (beta chain) is described in this entry. Its antigen is still unknown. PCR involved 60 Vbeta and 13 Jbeta primers. In the original analysis: Approximately 11 million of roughly 81 million unique TCR beta chains were shared, per a later count. The method was immunoSEQ multiplex PCR; TCRdb's version includes in-frame clones alone and lacks a portion of them. The V and J calls and clone size were taken over from that table, and D and trimming were inferred from the DNA. Here the sample spans roughly 130,000 clones, about 74% being singletons. The data derive from a study of cytomegalovirus exposure and HLA in healthy donors. Study background: Samples from HLA-typed donors yielded 85 million to 95 million unique TCRs in an early data release.

Germline V CDR1 and CDR2: SGHAT, FQDESV (reference sequence). CDR3 length equals 15 residues. V was pared by 5 bases and J by 5 bases, with 15 bases between. Study-level findings and limits: Serostatus for CMV was the only available immune exposure information. A later analysis reportedly identified an Asian-associated ancestry cluster as carrying fewer N-insertions than the approximately 670-donor mean.

The TCR originated in a woman aged 50 to 60 in good health and CMV-seropositive. This rearrangement joins TRBV11-1 to TRBJ2-2; tentatively, D is TRBD2 (7 bases). The sample comprised PBMCs. The CDR3 DNA follows: TGTGCCAGCAGCCCGGCCCGGGGGGCTACCGGGGAGCTGTTTTTT. Translated, it gives CASSPARGATGELFF.